This entry is about one T cell receptor (beta chain). Its antigen is currently unknown. The record originates from a study of T cell responses to AZD1222 COVID-19 vaccine. General observations from the study: Targets within unmutated variant regions were reportedly found for nearly half of spike-specific TCRs. Donors were largely white British and mainly female; clonal diversity was possibly underestimated. Regions 160-218 and 743-854 dominated among vaccine-associated CD4 TCRs spanning spike. The repertoires were collected only after the peak T cell response.

TCRdb's table, derived via immunoSEQ multiplex PCR, lists solely in-frame clones and lacks some. The top ten hold more than 8% of the sample, which has about 75,000 clones, about 91% seen once. The source was peripheral blood, collected 28 days after the second dose of the MenACWY control vaccine. The receptor was isolated from an adult who received the MenACWY meningococcal vaccine as a control.

In DNA, the CDR3 is TGTGCCAGCAGCCTCCAGGCCACCAGCAATCAGCCCCAGCATTTT. Translated, it gives CASSLQATSNQPQHF. This chain uses TRBV7-8 with TRBJ1-5; D is uncertain. CDR1 SGHVS and CDR2 FQNEAQ come from the germline V gene. The CDR3 is 15 residues long. Trimming took off 5 bases at V and 1 base at J, with 12 bases between the two ends. Full variable domain (remainder filled in from reference TRBV7-8 and TRBJ1-5): GAGVSQSPRYKVAKRGQDVALRCDPISGHVSLFWYQQALGQGPEFLTYFQNEAQLDKSGLPSDRFFAERPEGSVSTLKIQRTQQEDSAVYLCASSLQATSNQPQHFGDGTRLSIL.